The T cell receptor (beta chain) described here comes from a study of control samples from healthy donors and cancer patients. Produced via immunoSEQ multiplex PCR; TCRdb's table is partial and in-frame only. The table includes roughly 48,000 clones, less than 95% detected once. Material: PBMCs. The receptor's source is a woman between 40 and 55 years old with head and neck cancer.

CDR3 protein: CASSPQGVTNYGYTF. The CDR3 bases are TGCGCCAGCAGCCCCCAGGGTGTAACTAACTATGGCTACACCTTC. V usage is TRBV5-1 and J usage is TRBJ1-2, with D possibly being TRBD1 (5 bases). Trimming left V 4 bases short and J 0 bases short, with 13 bases between. The length of the CDR3 is 15 residues. Germline V CDR1 and CDR2: SGHRS, YFSETQ.